The TCR beta chain described here comes from a study of T cell repertoires in aging, cancer and after chemotherapy. Study-wide results and caveats: Across the chemotherapy interval, each cancer cohort showed higher median generation probability, suggesting thymic rebound.

The CDR3 loop spans 14 amino acids. Per germline, CDR1 MNHEY and CDR2 SVGAGI. Trimming removed 5 bases from V and 5 bases from J, with 13 bases in between. A mixed TRB-A/B primer pool amplified rearranged TRB by multiplex touch-down PCR. TCRdb recomputed calls from the multiplex PCR reads with MiXCR, one row per CDR3 protein. Among approximately 1,500 distinct CDR3 sequences listed, roughly 54% were seen once. Amplification of TCR beta used genomic DNA extracted from peripheral blood. About this clonotype: Its specificity is unknown.

The source is a human donor with a blood cancer. The gene calls are TRBV6-5 and TRBJ1-5; possible D gene TRBD1, 5 bases. The sample was blood. The CDR3 DNA sequence: TGTGCCAGCAGTGATAGACAGAACCATCAGCCCCAGCATTTT. Its protein product is CASSDRQNHQPQHF.